This T cell receptor beta chain derives from a study of blood T cell repertoires in COVID-19. Profiled with immunoSEQ multiplex PCR; TCRdb holds only in-frame clones, not every one. The sample lists some 260,000 clones, more than 75% occurring once. This TCR was sampled from a woman between 35 and 50 years old who had recovered from COVID-19. The sample comprised peripheral blood.

The CDR3 nucleotides read TGTGCCAGCAGTTCAGGACTAGCGGGAACTAATGAGCAGTTCTTC. This sequence encodes CASSSGLAGTNEQFF. The J gene is TRBJ2-1, the V gene TRBV27, with 12 bases matching TRBD2. The CDR3 loop spans 15 amino acids. V lost 4 bases to trimming and J lost 7 bases; unmatched junction nucleotides: 5. Germline CDR1 is MNHEY and CDR2 is SMNVEV (reference sequence).